This passage covers 19 T cell receptor beta chains from one sample sequenced in a study of graft-versus-host responses after intestinal transplantation. Measured with immunoSEQ multiplex PCR; TCRdb has only the in-frame clones, and not every one. In the table there are around 7,400 clones, about two thirds of which are singletons. Lamina propria and intraepithelial lymphocytes were released by processing graft tissue. Sequencing was performed on ileum tissue, taken 55 days after transplant. These receptors all stem from a human patient who received an intestinal transplant, so some T cells may come from the graft donor.

The gene calls are TRBV6-1 and TRBJ1-2, with 7 nucleotides matching TRBD1. This CDR3 is built from 16 residues. The V segment lost 4 bases and the J segment 1 base; nucleotides outside the gene matches: 9. The germline V gene encodes CDR1 MNHNS and CDR2 SASEGT. The CDR3 DNA reads TGTGCCAGCAGTGCCACAGGGGTGGGAAGTAACTATGGCTACACCTTC. This sequence encodes CASSATGVGSNYGYTF.

V usage is TRBV5-1 and J usage is TRBJ1-2; a weak D match, TRBD1 (6 bases). The CDR3 runs 14 residues. Germline V lookup: CDR1 SGHRS, CDR2 YFSETQ. V lost 4 bases, J lost 8 bases, and 18 bases lay in between. The CDR3 DNA is TGCGCCAGCAGCACCGGACAGCCGGTAGAAGGCTACACCTTC. Protein: CASSTGQPVEGYTF.

The chain uses TRBV6-4 and TRBJ2-1; TRBD1 aligns across 8 bases. V shed 0 bases, J shed 4 bases, and the junction held 2 bases outside the gene matches. Per germline, CDR1 MRHNA and CDR2 SNTAGT. The CDR3 loop spans 15 amino acids. CDR3 sequence: CASSDSTGDYNEQFF. CDR3 nucleotide sequence: TGTGCCAGCAGTGACTCGACAGGGGATTACAATGAGCAGTTCTTC.

The chain employs TRBV7-8 and TRBJ1-6; 9 positions match TRBD1. The CDR3 has 14 amino acids. The V segment lost 4 bases and the J segment 8 bases; nucleotides outside the gene matches: 3. Germline CDR1 SGHVS, CDR2 FQNEAQ. CDR3 region: CASSWGQGDSPLHF. Here the CDR3 DNA reads TGTGCCAGCAGCTGGGGACAGGGAGATTCACCCCTCCACTTT.

This rearrangement joins TRBV7-6 to TRBJ2-1, with TRBD2 identical over 8 bases. With 3 bases clipped from V and 3 bases from J, the junction kept 4 bases outside the gene matches. There are 15 residues in the CDR3. CDR1 SGHVS and CDR2 FNYEAQ come from the germline V gene. The CDR3 DNA sequence: TGTGCCAGCAGCTTGACGGGACTAGTCTACAATGAGCAGTTCTTC. Its translation: CASSLTGLVYNEQFF.

By its share, this clone is medium-sized. The rearrangement links TRBV4-3 to TRBJ2-2; 10 bases agree with TRBD1. The CDR3 runs 15 residues. The V and J ends lost 3 bases and 7 bases, in that order; junction bases with no gene match: 5. CDR1 is LGHNA and CDR2 is YSLEER in the germline V gene. The CDR3 DNA reads as TGCGCCAGCAGCCAGGGGACAGGGGAAATCGGGGAGCTGTTTTTT. As protein: CASSQGTGEIGELFF.

This chain links TRBV28 with TRBJ1-3, with 7 bases aligning to TRBD1. Losses at the gene ends were 7 bases for V and 1 base for J; bases not matched to a gene: 22. In germline, CDR1 is MDHEN, CDR2 SYDVKM. The length of the CDR3 is 20 residues. Here the CDR3 DNA reads TGTGCCAGCAAATCAAACAGGGGAGGTCTCCAGCTCTGGTCTGGAAACACCATATATTTT. This sequence encodes CASKSNRGGLQLWSGNTIYF. Drawing the rest from reference TRBV28 and TRBJ1-3, the complete variable domain is DVKVTQSSRYLVKRTGEKVFLECVQDMDHENMFWYRQDPGLGLRLIYFSYDVKMKEKGDIPEGYSVSREKKERFSLILESASTNQTSMYLCASKSNRGGLQLWSGNTIYFGEGSWLTVV.

This clone was observed a single time. The rearrangement joins TRBV2 to TRBJ1-1; unclear D gene. Germline V gene data show CDR1 as SNHLY and CDR2 as FYNNEI. This CDR3 has 14 amino acids. The V end was cut by 1 base, the J end by 1 base, with 7 bases between. CDR3 nucleotides: TGTGCCAGCAGTGAAGGTGCGGGGAACACTGAAGCTTTCTTT. Its translation: CASSEGAGNTEAFF.

The J gene is TRBJ1-6, the V gene TRBV6-5, with 11 bases matching TRBD1. Trimming cost V 5 bases and J 8 bases; bases outside gene matches: 5. Germline CDR1 reads MNHEY; CDR2 reads SVGAGI. This CDR3 contains 15 residues. The CDR3: CASSQGQGGYSPLHF. In DNA, the CDR3 is TGTGCCAGCAGTCAGGGACAGGGGGGATATTCACCCCTCCACTTT.

The rearrangement links TRBV6-6 to TRBJ2-7, with TRBD2 as a possible D gene (7 bases). This CDR3 has 14 residues. The V gene lost 2 bases and the J gene lost 2 bases, with 10 bases spanning the gap. Looked up from germline, CDR1 is MNHNY and CDR2 is SVGAGI (reference sequence). The CDR3 coding sequence is TGTGCCAGCAGTTACGCGGGGGCTCCCTACGAGCAGTACGTC. Translating gives CASSYAGAPYEQYV.

This rearrangement joins TRBV4-2 to TRBJ2-2, with TRBD2 identical over 11 bases. Germline values: CDR1 LGHNA, CDR2 YNFKEQ. This CDR3 spans 17 amino acids. After removal of 2 bases from V and 10 bases from J, the junction contained 12 bases not matched to a gene. In DNA, the CDR3 is TGTGCCAGCAGCCAACCCCTGACGACTAGCGGGGCAGTGGAGCTGTTTTTT. Protein product: CASSQPLTTSGAVELFF.

This clone was seen a few times. The chain employs TRBV6-1 and TRBJ1-1; the match to TRBD1 covers 7 bases. J gave up 4 bases and V 7 bases, and 9 bases lay outside the gene matches. The germline CDR1 and CDR2 sequences are MNHNS and SASEGT. This CDR3 has 14 amino acids. As DNA, the CDR3 is TGTGCCAGCACCAGACAGGGTAGGGGCACTGAAGCTTTCTTT. Encoded protein: CASTRQGRGTEAFF.

This clone was observed a few times. J is TRBJ2-1 and V is TRBV4-1, with 10 bases fitting TRBD1. CDR1 and CDR2 (germline): MGHRA, YSYEKL. There are 13 residues in the CDR3. The V and J ends lost 4 bases and 7 bases, in that order; junction bases with no gene match: 1. This CDR3 is CASSLGQGNEQFF. The CDR3 region has the DNA TGCGCCAGCAGCCTGGGACAGGGGAATGAGCAGTTCTTC.

The rearrangement uses TRBV30 and TRBJ2-7, with 8 positions matching TRBD1. The CDR3 extends over 13 amino acids. The germline gives CDR1 GTSNPN, CDR2 SVGIG (reference sequence). V trimming: 5 bases; J trimming: 3 bases; junction bases outside the gene matches: 6. CDR3 loop: CAWRTGKGYEQYV. Written as DNA, the CDR3 is TGTGCCTGGCGGACAGGGAAGGGCTACGAGCAGTACGTC.

This clone has only one observation. This chain links TRBV19 with TRBJ2-1; 9 bases are shared with TRBD1. Germline V gene lookup returns CDR1 LNHDA and CDR2 SQIVND (reference sequence). This CDR3 is built from 15 residues. With V trimmed by 3 bases and J by 6 bases, 6 bases remained unmatched. The CDR3 region is CASSIGTGYGNEQFF. CDR3 sequence (DNA): TGTGCCAGTAGTATTGGGACAGGGTATGGCAATGAGCAGTTCTTC.

The chain couples TRBV28 to TRBJ1-5; the D gene is possibly TRBD1 (6 bases). The V end lost 6 bases, the J end lost 6 bases, and 15 bases lay between the germline ends. The CDR3 extends over 14 amino acids. From germline, CDR1 is MDHEN and CDR2 SYDVKM. The CDR3, as DNA: TGTGCCAGCAGGCTCGGGGGGGGGCGTCAGCCCCAGCATTTT. Amino acids: CASRLGGGRQPQHF.

This chain links TRBV7-3 with TRBJ1-5; D unclear. CDR1 is SGHTA, CDR2 FQGTGA, per germline. V was trimmed by 7 bases and J by 3 bases, leaving 10 bases between them. CDR3 length: 13 amino acids. The CDR3 DNA reads as TGTGCCAGCACGGCGGAAATCAATCAGCCCCAGCATTTT. Protein: CASTAEINQPQHF. The full variable domain, with the rest looked up from reference TRBV7-3 and TRBJ1-5, is GAGVSQTPSNKVTEKGKYVELRCDPISGHTALYWYRQSLGQGPEFLIYFQGTGAADDSGLPNDRFFAVRPEGSVSTLKIQRTERGDSAVYLCASTAEINQPQHFGDGTRLSIL.

This clone has just a few counts. The chain recombines TRBV10-3 with TRBJ2-7; 7 bases are a match to TRBD2. Trimming cost V 10 bases and J 3 bases; bases outside gene matches: 12. Germline CDR1 and CDR2: ENHRY and SYGVKD. The CDR3 runs to 14 residues. The CDR3 sequence is CATAAGTTYYEQYV. In DNA form, the CDR3 reads TGTGCCACAGCCGCCGGGACTACGTACTACGAGCAGTACGTC.

The chain combines TRBV28 with TRBJ1-4, with 10 bases matching TRBD1. The CDR3 contains 17 residues. The V gene end was trimmed by 3 bases and the J gene end by 0 bases; junction bases not matched to a gene: 4. Per germline, CDR1 MDHEN and CDR2 SYDVKM. As DNA, the CDR3 is TGTGCCAGCAGTTTTACAGGACAGGGGGCAACTAATGAAAAACTGTTTTTT. It encodes CASSFTGQGATNEKLFF.